The sequence of this T cell receptor (beta chain) was determined in a study of blood T cell repertoires in COVID-19. Sequenced by immunoSEQ multiplex PCR; TCRdb stores in-frame clones only, minus some. The data show some 100,000 clones, 70% to 90% seen once. Trimming removed 1 base from V and 8 bases from J; junction bases left unmatched: 6. From germline, CDR1 is LNHNV and CDR2 YYDKDF (reference sequence). This CDR3 contains 15 residues. The chain joins TRBV15 to TRBJ1-5, with TRBD1 matching 9 bases. This TCR was sampled from a man in his sixties or seventies who had recovered from COVID-19. Sequenced sample: peripheral blood. This CDR3 reads CATSRGGDRVKPQHF. CDR3 bases: TGTGCCACCAGCAGAGGGGGGGACAGGGTCAAGCCCCAGCATTTT.